This entry lists 27 T cell receptor beta chains sequenced from one sample in a study of CD8 T cells in ankylosing spondylitis. TCRdb reprocessed the 5' RACE reads via MiXCR and lists one record per CDR3 protein. The sample has fewer than 750,000 distinct CDR3 sequences; under 20% are singletons. Their cognate antigens are unknown. Overall study results and limits: A motif of 8 or 9 highly homologous TCR beta variants was seen as apparently characteristic of ankylosing spondylitis blood.

The material sequenced was blood, either unsorted or a sorted T cell fraction (not recorded which). These receptors all come from a male donor with ankylosing spondylitis.

The chain uses TRBV5-1 and TRBJ2-2; D unclear. Germline V gene lookup returns CDR1 SGHRS and CDR2 YFSETQ. The CDR3 has 12 residues. Trimming took 2 bases from V and 7 from J, leaving 6 bases between them. DNA of the CDR3: TGCGCCAGCAGCTTTGAGTACGGGGAGCTGTTTTTT. Encoded protein: CASSFEYGELFF. Complete variable domain (other parts from reference TRBV5-1 and TRBJ2-2): KAGVTQTPRYLIKTRGQQVTLSCSPISGHRSVSWYQQTPGQGLQFLFEYFSETQRNKGNFPGRFSGRQFSNSRSEMNVSTLELGDSALYLCASSFEYGELFFGEGSRLTVL.

This clonotype was detected once. The gene calls are TRBV7-8 and TRBJ2-7; 7 bases agree with TRBD2. The CDR3 consists of 16 residues. The trim removed 6 bases at V and 4 bases at J, leaving 15 bases unmatched. The V gene's germline CDR1 is SGHVS and CDR2 FQNEAQ. The CDR3 DNA reads as TGTGCCAGCAGGGGGTCTTGGGCTAGCGGAGAATACGAGCAGTACTTC. This encodes CASRGSWASGEYEQYF.

The chain recombines TRBV6-5 with TRBJ1-1; 9 bases are shared with TRBD1. The V and J ends lost 5 bases and 9 bases, in that order; junction bases with no gene match: 4. The CDR3 has 12 residues. The germline CDR1 and CDR2 sequences are MNHEY and SVGAGI. The CDR3 here is CASSRTGEQAFF. The CDR3 region has the DNA TGTGCCAGCAGTCGGACAGGGGAACAAGCTTTCTTT.

There are a few counts of this clonotype. The chain links TRBV7-8 to TRBJ1-1; 8 bases agree with TRBD1. The V gene's germline CDR1 is SGHVS and CDR2 FQNEAQ. Trimming cost V 0 bases and J 5 bases; bases outside gene matches: 5. The length of the CDR3 is 15 residues. The CDR3 DNA reads as TGTGCCAGCAGCTTAGCTATAGGACAGGGAACTGAAGCTTTCTTT. It is translated as CASSLAIGQGTEAFF.

This rearrangement joins TRBV4-1 to TRBJ2-1; D uncertain. V was clipped by 0 bases and J by 10 bases, with 10 bases between them. Germline V lookup: CDR1 MGHRA, CDR2 YSYEKL. The CDR3 sequence is 13 residues long. CDR3 residues: CASSQDSAWEQFF. CDR3 coding DNA: TGCGCCAGCAGCCAAGACTCGGCTTGGGAGCAGTTCTTC.

The rearrangement joins TRBV5-6 to TRBJ2-2, with TRBD1 matching over 9 bases. The CDR3 has 15 residues. Trimming removed 4 bases from V and 4 bases from J; junction bases left unmatched: 5. Per the germline V gene, CDR1 is SGHDT and CDR2 is YYEEEE. The DNA for the CDR3 is TGTGCCAGCAGCACCGGGACAGGGACCACCGGGGAGCTGTTTTTT. Protein: CASSTGTGTTGELFF.

A few counts support this clonotype. This chain uses TRBV18 with TRBJ2-1; TRBD2 aligns across 15 bases. Per the germline V gene, CDR1 is KGHSH and CDR2 is LQKENI. V trimming: 0 bases; J trimming: 8 bases; junction bases outside the gene matches: 5. This CDR3 contains 17 residues. CDR3 residues: CASSPPGLAGGTYEQFF. As DNA, the CDR3 is TGTGCCAGCTCACCACCGGGACTAGCGGGGGGCACGTATGAGCAGTTCTTC.

This chain links TRBV6-1 with TRBJ2-3; 7 nucleotides align to TRBD2. The germline gives CDR1 MNHNS, CDR2 SASEGT. CDR3 size: 16 residues. J lost 3 bases, V lost 5 bases, and 11 bases had no gene match. CDR3 sequence (DNA): TGTGCCAGCAGTCGACTAGCAGGATTGGTTACAGATACGCAGTATTTT. Translated: CASSRLAGLVTDTQYF.

This clonotype was detected only a few times. The chain couples TRBV7-9 to TRBJ2-2; D perhaps matches TRBD2 (6 bases). This CDR3 spans 15 amino acids. Germline assignment: CDR1 SEHNR and CDR2 FQNEAQ (reference sequence). V gave up 3 bases and J gave up 4 bases, with 12 bases separating them. The chain's CDR3 is CASSFKSGGTGELFF. As DNA, the CDR3 is TGTGCCAGCAGCTTCAAGTCCGGGGGCACCGGGGAGCTGTTTTTT. The full variable domain, with the rest looked up from reference TRBV7-9 and TRBJ2-2, is DTGVSQNPRHKITKRGQNVTFRCDPISEHNRLYWYRQTLGQGPEFLTYFQNEAQLEKSRLLSDRFSAERPKGSFSTLEIQRTEQGDSAMYLCASSFKSGGTGELFFGEGSRLTVL.

This clonotype appeared a few times. The gene calls are TRBV5-1 and TRBJ2-1, with 12 bases matching TRBD2. The CDR3 length is 16 residues. V shed 0 bases, J shed 10 bases, and the junction held 8 bases outside the gene matches. Germline V gene sequence: CDR1 SGHRS, CDR2 YFSETQ. CDR3 protein: CASSLVASGGAREQFF. The CDR3 region has the DNA TGCGCCAGCAGCTTGGTGGCTAGCGGGGGGGCAAGGGAGCAGTTCTTC.

The chain couples TRBV12-3 or TRBV12-4 to TRBJ1-5; TRBD1 is a possible D gene (6 bases). Trimming cost V 5 bases and J 6 bases, with 11 bases left between them. The CDR3 covers 13 residues. The CDR3 DNA is TGTGCCAGCAGTGTACAGGGACGTCAGCCCCAGCATTTT. The encoded protein is CASSVQGRQPQHF.

This clonotype was found a few times. CDR3 DNA sequence: TGTGCCAGCAGTCCCCAAGCCCGGGACCCTACACATACGCAGTATTTT. This translates into CASSPQARDPTHTQYF. The chain uses TRBV27 and TRBJ2-3; D possibly matches TRBD1 or TRBD2 (5 bases each). The CDR3 has 16 residues. CDR1 MNHEY and CDR2 SMNVEV come from the germline V gene (reference sequence). Trimming pared 5 bases from V and 7 bases from J, leaving 22 bases between.

This clonotype was detected many times. This chain links TRBV12-3 or TRBV12-4 with TRBJ1-3; 9 bases fit TRBD1. After removal of 7 bases from V and 3 bases from J, the junction contained 10 bases not matched to a gene. CDR3 length: 16 amino acids. CDR3 DNA: TGTGCCAGCACCCCGGGACAGGGTATGGGTGGAAACACCATATATTTT. Translation gives CASTPGQGMGGNTIYF.

This chain connects TRBV4-2 to TRBJ1-2; the match to TRBD1 covers 8 bases. After removal of 1 base from V and 4 bases from J, the junction contained 5 bases not matched to a gene. Germline assignment: CDR1 LGHNA and CDR2 YNFKEQ. CDR3 size: 15 residues. CDR3 residues: CASSQARGLGYGYTF. In nucleotides, the CDR3 is TGTGCCAGCAGCCAAGCCAGGGGGCTCGGCTATGGCTACACCTTC.

The J gene is TRBJ2-7, the V gene TRBV4-1; D might be TRBD1 (6 bases). The CDR3 sequence is 14 residues long. V lost 2 bases and J lost 4, with 12 bases in between. CDR1 and CDR2 (germline): MGHRA, YSYEKL. The CDR3 DNA reads TGCGCCAGCAGCCAACATCTCACAGGGTACGAGCAGTACTTC. Encoded protein: CASSQHLTGYEQYF.

This clonotype was counted a few times. The CDR3 nucleotides are TGTGCCAGCAGTCTAAAGGGGTTCCGATGGGACACTGAAGCTTTCTTT. It is translated as CASSLKGFRWDTEAFF. The chain recombines TRBV27 with TRBJ1-1; maybe TRBD1 (5 bases). V dropped 5 bases and J dropped 3 bases, with 19 bases sitting between them. Germline CDR1 is MNHEY and CDR2 is SMNVEV (reference sequence). The CDR3 is made up of 16 amino acids.

Here the CDR3 DNA reads TGTGCCACCAGTGATGGGCCCGGGTACACCGGGGAGCTGTTTTTT. Encoded protein: CATSDGPGYTGELFF. The chain uses TRBV24-1 and TRBJ2-2; D not resolved. The V end was cut by 3 bases, the J end by 3 bases, with 10 bases between. Germline V gives CDR1 KGHDR, CDR2 SFDVKD. This CDR3 contains 15 residues.

Ten or more counts support this clonotype. The chain is built from TRBV4-1 and TRBJ1-2, with D tentatively TRBD1 (5 bases). Trimming took off 4 bases at V and 4 bases at J, with 13 bases between the two ends. The CDR3 is 14 amino acids. CDR1 is MGHRA, CDR2 YSYEKL, per germline. DNA for the CDR3: TGCGCCAGCAGCCCTGAAGGGGTTGGCTATGGCTACACCTTC. Its protein product is CASSPEGVGYGYTF.

This clonotype appeared a few times. V is TRBV10-3 and J is TRBJ1-2; 7 positions match TRBD1. This CDR3 spans 15 amino acids. The germline gives CDR1 ENHRY, CDR2 SYGVKD. Trimming at V came to 7 bases and at J to 3 bases, leaving 11 bases not matched to a gene. This CDR3 is CAITLTGSPDYGYTF. The CDR3 DNA reads as TGTGCCATCACCTTGACAGGGTCACCGGACTATGGCTACACCTTC.

This clonotype was counted a few times. The chain links TRBV5-1 to TRBJ2-7; D tentatively reads TRBD1 or TRBD2 (6 bases each). Trimming removed 0 bases from V and 2 bases from J, with 15 bases in between. CDR1 and CDR2 (germline): SGHRS, YFSETQ. The CDR3 spans 16 residues. CDR3 in amino acids: CASSLEGGILAYEQYF. The CDR3 nucleotides read TGCGCCAGCAGCTTGGAAGGGGGGATTTTGGCCTACGAGCAGTACTTC.

The rearrangement links TRBV12-3 or TRBV12-4 to TRBJ1-6, with D possibly matching TRBD1 (6 bases). Trimming left V 5 bases short and J 8 bases short, with 19 bases between. This CDR3 comprises 16 residues. The CDR3 sequence: CASSPLGAGVDSPLHF. The CDR3 DNA sequence: TGTGCCAGCAGTCCCCTCGGGGCAGGGGTGGATTCACCCCTCCACTTT.

This clonotype was detected a few times. The chain employs TRBV7-2 and TRBJ2-1; D is possibly TRBD1 or TRBD2 (5 bases each). V lost 6 bases and J lost 6, with 15 bases in between. Germline V gene sequence: CDR1 SGHTA, CDR2 FQGNSA. The CDR3 loop spans 14 amino acids. CDR3 residues: CASRTSGALNEQFF. The CDR3, as DNA: TGTGCCAGCAGGACCTCCGGGGCCCTCAATGAGCAGTTCTTC.

The chain joins TRBV20-1 to TRBJ1-1; D gene unclear. The CDR3 spans 10 residues. Trimming left V 6 bases short and J 11 bases short, with 13 bases between. Germline assignment: CDR1 DFQATT and CDR2 SNEGSKA (reference sequence). CDR3 bases: TGCAGTGCCATGGAGCCGGGGGCTTTCTTT. It is translated as CSAMEPGAFF.

At least ten counts were recorded for this clonotype. J is TRBJ2-2 and V is TRBV7-9, with D possibly being TRBD1 (5 bases). The germline V gene has CDR1 SEHNR and CDR2 FQNEAQ (reference sequence). The CDR3 is made up of 16 amino acids. The V end was cut by 0 bases, the J end by 2 bases, with 10 bases between. The CDR3 nucleotides are TGTGCCAGCAGCTTAGCTCGGACAACTAACACCGGGGAGCTGTTTTTT. Translated: CASSLARTTNTGELFF.

In its sample, this clonotype was seen a few times. The rearrangement joins TRBV20-1 to TRBJ2-1; TRBD2 is a possible D gene (5 bases). Per the germline V gene, CDR1 is DFQATT and CDR2 is SNEGSKA (reference sequence). V shed 6 bases and J shed 4 bases, with 10 bases lying between them. The CDR3 is made up of 12 amino acids. CDR3 coding DNA: TGCAGTGCATTGGACTCTTACAATGAGCAGTTCTTC. Protein sequence: CSALDSYNEQFF.

This clonotype was counted ten times or more. The rearrangement joins TRBV20-1 to TRBJ2-3; 11 bases fit TRBD2. Unmatched junction bases numbered 8, after V lost 6 bases and J lost 6 bases. The CDR3 consists of 14 residues. Germline CDR1 is DFQATT and CDR2 is SNEGSKA (reference sequence). CDR3 sequence (DNA): TGCAGTGCCGTAGCGGGAGGGCCAAGGGATACGCAGTATTTT. It codes for CSAVAGGPRDTQYF.

This clonotype showed up just a few times. This chain links TRBV9 with TRBJ2-3; D is perhaps TRBD2 (6 bases). CDR1 is SGDLS, CDR2 YYNGEE, per germline. The CDR3 has 15 amino acids. Trimming shortened V by 0 bases and J by 1 base, and 9 bases separated the two germline ends. The DNA for the CDR3 is TGTGCCAGCAGCGTAGACGGGAGTGGCACAGATACGCAGTATTTT. This translates into CASSVDGSGTDTQYF.